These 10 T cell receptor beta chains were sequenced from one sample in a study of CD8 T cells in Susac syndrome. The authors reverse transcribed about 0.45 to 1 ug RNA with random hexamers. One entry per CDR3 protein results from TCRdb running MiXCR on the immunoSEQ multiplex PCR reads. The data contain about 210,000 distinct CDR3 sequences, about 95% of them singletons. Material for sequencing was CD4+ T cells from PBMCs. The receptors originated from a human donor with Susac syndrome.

The CDR3: CASSSGRRPQETQYF. The CDR3 coding sequence is TGTGCCAGCAGTTCGGGTAGACGGCCCCAAGAGACCCAGTACTTC. The chain links TRBV27 to TRBJ2-5; D call uncertain. CDR1 is MNHEY and CDR2 is SMNVEV in the germline V gene (reference sequence). V gave up 4 bases and J gave up 1 base, with 13 bases separating them. This CDR3 spans 15 amino acids.

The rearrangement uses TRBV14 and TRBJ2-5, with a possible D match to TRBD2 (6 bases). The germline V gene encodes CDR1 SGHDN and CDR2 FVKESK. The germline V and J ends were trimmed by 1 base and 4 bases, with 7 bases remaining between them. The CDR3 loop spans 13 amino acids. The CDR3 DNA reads TGTGCCAGCAGCCAAGGCGGGGCAGAGACCCAGTACTTC. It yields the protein CASSQGGAETQYF.

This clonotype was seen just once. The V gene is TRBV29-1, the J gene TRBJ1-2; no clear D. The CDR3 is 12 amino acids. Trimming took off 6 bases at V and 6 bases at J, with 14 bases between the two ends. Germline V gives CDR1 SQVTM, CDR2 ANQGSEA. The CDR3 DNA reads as TGCAGCGTAAGCGCAGTCACCCATGGCTACACCTTC. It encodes CSVSAVTHGYTF. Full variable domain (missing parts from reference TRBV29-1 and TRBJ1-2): SAVISQKPSRDICQRGTSLTIQCQVDSQVTMMFWYRQQPGQSLTLIATANQGSEATYESGFVIDKFPISRPNLTFSTLTVSNMSPEDSSIYLCSVSAVTHGYTFGSGTRLTVV.

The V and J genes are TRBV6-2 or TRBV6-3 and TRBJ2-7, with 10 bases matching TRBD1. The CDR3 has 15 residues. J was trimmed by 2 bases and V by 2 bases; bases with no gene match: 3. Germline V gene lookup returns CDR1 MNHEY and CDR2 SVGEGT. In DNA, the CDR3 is TGTGCCAGCAGTTACACCGGACAGGGGGCCTACGAGCAGTACTTC. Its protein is CASSYTGQGAYEQYF.

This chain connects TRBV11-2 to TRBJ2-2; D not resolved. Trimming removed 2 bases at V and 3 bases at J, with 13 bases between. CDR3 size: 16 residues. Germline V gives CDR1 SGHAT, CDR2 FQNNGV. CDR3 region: CASSLSSATYTGELFF. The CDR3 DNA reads TGTGCCAGCAGCTTATCCTCGGCCACCTACACCGGGGAGCTGTTTTTT.

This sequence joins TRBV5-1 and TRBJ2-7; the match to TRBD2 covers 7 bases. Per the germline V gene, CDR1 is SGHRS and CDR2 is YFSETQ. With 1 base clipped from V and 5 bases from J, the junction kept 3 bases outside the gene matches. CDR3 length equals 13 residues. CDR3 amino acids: CASSLIGRDEQYF. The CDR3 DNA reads TGCGCCAGCAGCTTGATAGGGAGGGACGAGCAGTACTTC.

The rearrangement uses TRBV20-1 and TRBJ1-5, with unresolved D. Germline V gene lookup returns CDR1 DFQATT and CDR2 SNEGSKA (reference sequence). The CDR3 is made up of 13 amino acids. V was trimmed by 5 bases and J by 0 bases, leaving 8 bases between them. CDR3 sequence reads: CSAAVGSNQPQHF. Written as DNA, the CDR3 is TGCAGTGCTGCGGTCGGTAGCAATCAGCCCCAGCATTTT.

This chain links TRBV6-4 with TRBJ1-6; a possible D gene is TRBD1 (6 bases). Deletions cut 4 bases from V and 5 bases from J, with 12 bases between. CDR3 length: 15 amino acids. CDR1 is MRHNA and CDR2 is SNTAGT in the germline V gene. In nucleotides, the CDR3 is TGTGCCAGCAGTGCCCGGGGGGGCGATAATTCACCCCTCCACTTT. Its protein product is CASSARGGDNSPLHF.

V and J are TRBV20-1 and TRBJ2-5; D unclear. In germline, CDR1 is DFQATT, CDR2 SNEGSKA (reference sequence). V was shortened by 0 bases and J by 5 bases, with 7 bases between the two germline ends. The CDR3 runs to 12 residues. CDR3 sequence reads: CSARDGRETQYF. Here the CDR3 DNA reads TGCAGTGCTAGAGATGGACGGGAGACCCAGTACTTC.

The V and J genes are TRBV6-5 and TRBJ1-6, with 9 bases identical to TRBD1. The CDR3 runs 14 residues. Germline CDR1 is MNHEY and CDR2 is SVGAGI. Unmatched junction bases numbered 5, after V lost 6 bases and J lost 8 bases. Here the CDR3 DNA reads TGTGCCAGCAGATGGGGGACAGGGTATTCACCCCTCCACTTT. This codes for CASRWGTGYSPLHF.